The 29 T cell receptor beta chains presented below share a single source sample, sequenced in a study of T cells in Graves' hyperthyroidism and ophthalmopathy. Amplification of TCR beta CDR3 regions used RNA as the template. HTBI primers were employed in a first-round RT-PCR of the TCR CDR3. TCRdb passed the multiplex PCR reads through MiXCR, listing each CDR3 protein once. The sample contains some 530,000 distinct CDR3 sequences, around a fifth of which appear only once. Source material: blood. All receptors come from a woman between 65 and 79 years old with Graves' ophthalmopathy.

V and J are TRBV20-1 and TRBJ2-5, with D maybe TRBD2 (6 bases). This CDR3 is built from 14 residues. Germline-derived CDR1 and CDR2 are DFQATT and SNEGSKA (reference sequence). V was pared by 5 bases and J by 4 bases, with 17 bases between. CDR3 bases: TGCAGTGCTCCCATGACGGGACTGCCAGAGACCCAGTACTTC. Residues: CSAPMTGLPETQYF.

This clonotype was counted between two and nine times. This sequence joins TRBV12-3 or TRBV12-4 and TRBJ2-7; 8 bases fit TRBD1. This CDR3 is 13 amino acids long. V shed 4 bases, J shed 4 bases, and the junction held 3 bases outside the gene matches. CDR3 coding DNA: TGTGCCAGCAGTTACAGGGGGTGGTACGAGCAGTACTTC. This encodes CASSYRGWYEQYF.

This clonotype appeared a few times. This chain uses TRBV5-1 with TRBJ1-2; 8 positions match TRBD1. Per the germline V gene, CDR1 is SGHRS and CDR2 is YFSETQ. V gave up 5 bases and J gave up 8 bases; unmatched junction bases: 8. The CDR3 sequence is 13 residues long. The chain's CDR3 is CASSPTGVEGYTF. CDR3 nucleotide sequence: TGCGCCAGCAGTCCGACAGGGGTTGAGGGCTACACCTTC.

The chain combines TRBV7-2 with TRBJ2-1; the match to TRBD2 covers 13 bases. V shed 0 bases and J 9 bases; nucleotides not matched to a gene: 5. Germline V lookup: CDR1 SGHTA, CDR2 FQGNSA. This CDR3 spans 16 amino acids. The CDR3 here is CASSLAGLAGMVEQFF. CDR3 nucleotides: TGTGCCAGCAGCTTAGCGGGACTAGCGGGAATGGTTGAGCAGTTCTTC.

The chain is built from TRBV5-6 and TRBJ2-1; unclear D gene. V was clipped by 0 bases and J by 0 bases, with 10 bases between them. Germline values: CDR1 SGHDT, CDR2 YYEEEE. The CDR3 is 16 residues long. The CDR3 is CASSLGLLSSYNEQFF. The CDR3 nucleotides are TGTGCCAGCAGCTTGGGCCTTTTGAGCTCCTACAATGAGCAGTTCTTC.

This clonotype was recorded many times. This sequence joins TRBV20-1 and TRBJ2-2, with D perhaps TRBD1 (6 bases). The CDR3 spans 13 residues. The germline gives CDR1 DFQATT, CDR2 SNEGSKA (reference sequence). With 5 bases removed from V and 4 bases from J, the gap between germline ends came to 11 bases. The chain's CDR3 is CSAAGTSTGELFF. CDR3 DNA: TGCAGTGCTGCCGGGACAAGCACCGGGGAGCTGTTTTTT.

The sample holds many counts of this clonotype. This rearrangement joins TRBV12-3 or TRBV12-4 to TRBJ2-5, with D perhaps matching TRBD2 (5 bases). Trimming pared 1 base from V and 4 bases from J, leaving 10 bases between. The CDR3 has 14 amino acids. CDR3: CASSLDASPETQYF. In DNA form, the CDR3 reads TGTGCCAGCAGTTTAGATGCTAGCCCAGAGACCCAGTACTTC.

This clonotype was counted a few times. The V call is TRBV6-2 or TRBV6-3, the J call TRBJ2-7, with 10 bases lining up with TRBD2. Germline V gene sequence: CDR1 MNHEY, CDR2 SVGEGT. V shed 6 bases, J shed 1 base, and the junction held 12 bases outside the gene matches. The CDR3 loop spans 17 amino acids. CDR3: CASSSPSLAGGSYEQYF. CDR3 in DNA: TGTGCCAGCAGCAGCCCATCCTTAGCGGGAGGTTCCTACGAGCAGTACTTC.

This chain links TRBV3-1 with TRBJ2-1; TRBD2 matches 8 bases. Germline V CDR1 and CDR2: LGHDT, YNNKEL (reference sequence). J gave up 9 bases and V 2 bases, and 12 bases lay outside the gene matches. The CDR3 sequence is 16 residues long. CDR3 loop: CASSQYSGTREGEQFF. The CDR3, as DNA: TGTGCCAGCAGCCAATATTCGGGGACTAGGGAGGGTGAGCAGTTCTTC.

Only a few counts were recorded for this clonotype. The rearrangement joins TRBV20-1 to TRBJ2-1, with 7 nucleotides matching TRBD2. Germline CDR1 reads DFQATT; CDR2 reads SNEGSKA (reference sequence). This CDR3 is 16 amino acids long. V shed 1 base, J shed 1 base, and the junction held 7 bases outside the gene matches. The CDR3 bases are TGCAGTGCTAGAGTACGCGGCGGGGGTTCCTACAATGAGCAGTTCTTC. It is translated as CSARVRGGGSYNEQFF.

The chain has TRBV6-9 and TRBJ2-1; 8 positions match TRBD2. In germline, CDR1 is MNHGY, CDR2 SVAAGI. The V gene end was trimmed by 0 bases and the J gene end by 6 bases; junction bases not matched to a gene: 4. The CDR3 is 15 amino acids. The CDR3, as DNA: TGTGCCAGCAGTTATTCTAGCGGGAAGTTCAATGAGCAGTTCTTC. Translated: CASSYSSGKFNEQFF.

This clonotype was picked up a small number of times. The chain has TRBV6-1 and TRBJ2-7; D uncertain. The CDR3 has 14 residues. V gave up 7 bases and J gave up 1 base, with 14 bases separating them. Germline V lookup: CDR1 MNHNS, CDR2 SASEGT. The CDR3 sequence: CASKTHRKSYEQYF. CDR3 sequence (DNA): TGTGCCAGCAAAACACACCGAAAATCCTACGAGCAGTACTTC.

This clonotype was counted only a few times. This chain joins TRBV6-1 and TRBJ2-7; D gene ambiguous. The CDR3 runs to 14 residues. V lost 5 bases and J 5 bases, leaving 16 bases between the germline ends. Per germline, CDR1 MNHNS and CDR2 SASEGT. CDR3 in DNA: TGTGCCAGCAGTAATCCTCACGGGTGGGACGAGCAGTACTTC. It encodes CASSNPHGWDEQYF.

V and J are TRBV11-2 and TRBJ1-2; TRBD1 is a possible D gene (5 bases). V was clipped by 1 base and J by 7 bases, with 16 bases between them. CDR3 length: 15 amino acids. Germline CDR1 reads SGHAT; CDR2 reads FQNNGV. This CDR3 reads CASSLAPGALSGYTF. For the CDR3, the DNA is TGTGCCAGCAGCTTAGCTCCTGGGGCCTTGAGTGGCTACACCTTC. The full variable domain, with the rest looked up from reference TRBV11-2 and TRBJ1-2, is EAGVAQSPRYKIIEKRQSVAFWCNPISGHATLYWYQQILGQGPKLLIQFQNNGVVDDSQLPKDRFSAERLKGVDSTLKIQPAKLEDSAVYLCASSLAPGALSGYTFGSGTRLTVV.

In its sample, this clonotype was seen many times. The chain links TRBV11-2 to TRBJ2-7, with 9 bases lining up with TRBD2. After removal of 5 bases from V and 3 bases from J, the junction contained 8 bases not matched to a gene. The CDR3 covers 15 residues. Per the germline V gene, CDR1 is SGHAT and CDR2 is FQNNGV. The CDR3 here is CASSQGLAPNYEQYF. The CDR3 coding sequence is TGTGCCAGCAGCCAAGGACTAGCGCCTAACTACGAGCAGTACTTC.

At least ten counts were recorded for this clonotype. The chain uses TRBV2 and TRBJ2-1; TRBD2 matches 10 bases. This CDR3 is built from 13 residues. The germline gives CDR1 SNHLY, CDR2 FYNNEI. J gave up 6 bases and V 6 bases, and 2 bases lay outside the gene matches. CDR3 coding DNA: TGTGCCAGCAGACTAGCGGGGCTCAATGAGCAGTTCTTC. This encodes CASRLAGLNEQFF.

The chain employs TRBV27 and TRBJ1-2; D call uncertain. There are 14 residues in the CDR3. Germline V gene sequence: CDR1 MNHEY, CDR2 SMNVEV (reference sequence). V shed 4 bases and J shed 7 bases, with 16 bases lying between them. The CDR3 protein is CASSSQGRGCGYTF. In nucleotides, the CDR3 is TGTGCCAGCAGTTCGCAAGGGAGAGGCTGTGGCTACACCTTC.

This chain joins TRBV6-2 or TRBV6-3 and TRBJ2-7; D is uncertain. CDR1 MNHEY and CDR2 SVGEGT come from the germline V gene. This CDR3 has 12 amino acids. V lost 6 bases and J lost 3, with 9 bases in between. The CDR3 region is CASRGSGYEQYF. The DNA of the CDR3 is TGTGCCAGCAGGGGTTCAGGCTACGAGCAGTACTTC.

About this clonotype itself: A clone one base away is much larger, so this may be a read error. V usage is TRBV19 and J usage is TRBJ1-1; D is ambiguous. From germline, CDR1 is LNHDA and CDR2 SQIVND (reference sequence). The CDR3 sequence is 13 residues long. The CDR3 is CASSTGRVTGAFF. The CDR3 DNA follows: TGTGCCAGTAGTACCGGCCGGGTCACTGGAGCTTTCTTT.

The chain joins TRBV5-1 to TRBJ1-1, with a possible D match to TRBD1 (6 bases). Germline CDR1 SGHRS, CDR2 YFSETQ. V lost 3 bases to trimming and J lost 1 base, with 16 bases between them. CDR3 length equals 16 residues. The CDR3 loop is CASSSTPGHTNTEAFF. The CDR3 coding sequence is TGCGCCAGCAGCTCAACGCCGGGACATACGAACACTGAAGCTTTCTTT.

This chain connects TRBV29-1 to TRBJ2-7; TRBD2 agrees at 9 bases. The germline V gene has CDR1 SQVTM and CDR2 ANQGSEA. V was pared by 4 bases and J by 3 bases, with 4 bases of the junction left unmatched. The CDR3 has 13 amino acids. The CDR3 bases are TGCAGCGTTGGACTAGCGGAAAACTACGAGCAGTACTTC. Its translation is CSVGLAENYEQYF.

This clonotype appeared many times. This sequence joins TRBV12-3 or TRBV12-4 and TRBJ1-2, with TRBD1 matching over 8 bases. The junction had 7 bases not matched to a gene; V was cut back by 6 bases and J by 1 base. This CDR3 is 15 amino acids long. The CDR3 spells CASSGQGNDNYGYTF. CDR3 nucleotides: TGTGCCAGCAGCGGACAGGGAAATGATAACTATGGCTACACCTTC.

This rearrangement joins TRBV5-1 to TRBJ2-7; 9 bases align to TRBD1. The trim removed 3 bases at V and 3 bases at J, leaving 13 bases unmatched. The CDR3 extends over 17 amino acids. Germline V gene sequence: CDR1 SGHRS, CDR2 YFSETQ. The CDR3 loop is CASSSTNRGQNGYEQYF. CDR3 nucleotides: TGCGCCAGCAGCTCAACTAACAGGGGGCAGAACGGCTACGAGCAGTACTTC.

The rearrangement joins TRBV5-1 to TRBJ1-2; D might be TRBD1 (5 bases). The CDR3 consists of 18 residues. In germline, CDR1 is SGHRS, CDR2 YFSETQ. Trimming took off 0 bases at V and 0 bases at J, with 18 bases between the two ends. As DNA, the CDR3 is TGCGCCAGCAGCTTGGGGGGCAGCGGACTACGTTCTAACTATGGCTACACCTTC. Translating it yields CASSLGGSGLRSNYGYTF.

This clonotype turned up a few times. V and J are TRBV7-6 and TRBJ1-1; D not resolved. V lost 3 bases, J lost 5 bases, and 13 bases lay in between. CDR1 and CDR2 (germline): SGHVS, FNYEAQ. This CDR3 has 14 residues. CDR3 in amino acids: CASSLPGLGTEAFF. DNA of the CDR3: TGTGCCAGCAGCTTGCCTGGCCTGGGGACTGAAGCTTTCTTT.

This chain uses TRBV11-2 with TRBJ2-2; 15 nucleotides line up with TRBD2. CDR3 length: 18 amino acids. V shed 6 bases and J 0 bases; nucleotides not matched to a gene: 5. CDR1 is SGHAT and CDR2 is FQNNGV in the germline V gene. The CDR3 sequence is CASRSGTSGRSNTGELFF. The CDR3, as DNA: TGTGCCAGCAGGTCCGGGACTAGCGGGAGGTCGAACACCGGGGAGCTGTTTTTT.

This clonotype came up a few times. CDR3 coding DNA: TGTGCCTGGAGCGAGTCTTTCCGGGGTGAGCAGTTCTTC. Translating it yields CAWSESFRGEQFF. This sequence joins TRBV30 and TRBJ2-1; D is possibly TRBD2 (5 bases). Trimming pared 3 bases from V and 9 bases from J, leaving 15 bases between. Germline V CDR1 and CDR2: GTSNPN, SVGIG (reference sequence). This CDR3 region has 13 residues.

This clonotype was seen repeatedly, ten times or more. The genes are TRBV6-1 and TRBJ2-2, with TRBD1 identical over 10 bases. CDR1 is MNHNS, CDR2 SASEGT, per germline. Losses at the gene ends were 5 bases for V and 6 bases for J; bases not matched to a gene: 3. This CDR3 has 14 amino acids. CDR3 bases: TGTGCCAGCAGTTTCGGGACAGGGGCCGGGGAGCTGTTTTTT. Translation: CASSFGTGAGELFF.

The table lists this clonotype with many counts. The chain joins TRBV28 to TRBJ2-7, with D tentatively TRBD2 (6 bases). The CDR3 has 14 residues. Trimming removed 2 bases at V and 2 bases at J, with 10 bases between. Per germline, CDR1 MDHEN and CDR2 SYDVKM. Here the CDR3 DNA reads TGTGCCAGCAGTTTAGCGGGGCAGACCTACGAGCAGTACTTC. Its translation: CASSLAGQTYEQYF.